These 9 T cell receptor beta chains were all obtained from the same sample, sequenced in a study of spatial heterogeneity in lung cancer. Time point defined: sample taken at primary tumor resection. No cells were sorted before sequencing. The whole RNA sequenced was extracted from tumor, nontumor lung or frozen PBMC. TCRdb reprocessed the 5' RACE reads via MiXCR and lists one record per CDR3 protein. The top ten clones hold about 35% of a sample with 9,500 to 12,000 distinct CDR3 sequences, around a quarter of them seen once. This sample comprised PBMCs, obtained at surgery. The receptors originated from a female donor with early-stage non-small cell lung cancer.

The rearrangement joins TRBV27 to TRBJ2-1; D is perhaps TRBD1 or TRBD2 (5 bases each). The CDR3 totals 11 residues. V lost 4 bases to trimming and J lost 10 bases, with 8 bases between them. Per germline, CDR1 MNHEY and CDR2 SMNVEV (reference sequence). The CDR3 nucleotides read TGTGCCAGCAGTTCCGGGGCCGAGCAGTTCTTC. Protein product: CASSSGAEQFF.

This clonotype has at least ten counts. The chain is built from TRBV5-4 and TRBJ2-5; unclear D gene. The CDR3 spans 13 residues. Trimming took 4 bases from V and 2 from J, leaving 9 bases between them. Germline values: CDR1 SGHNT, CDR2 YYREEE (reference sequence). The DNA of the CDR3 is TGTGCCAGCAGCCCGACCGCTCAAGAGACCCAGTACTTC. Encoded protein: CASSPTAQETQYF.

The V call is TRBV7-3, the J call TRBJ1-5; D is possibly TRBD1 (6 bases). Germline V gives CDR1 SGHTA, CDR2 FQGTGA. This CDR3 contains 17 residues. Trimming shortened V by 5 bases and J by 4 bases, and 21 bases separated the two germline ends. CDR3 sequence: CASSPPDKGHENQPQHF. The DNA for the CDR3 is TGTGCCAGCAGCCCCCCCGATAAGGGACACGAGAATCAGCCCCAGCATTTT. Variable domain in full (rest from reference TRBV7-3 and TRBJ1-5): GAGVSQTPSNKVTEKGKYVELRCDPISGHTALYWYRQSLGQGPEFLIYFQGTGAADDSGLPNDRFFAVRPEGSVSTLKIQRTERGDSAVYLCASSPPDKGHENQPQHFGDGTRLSIL.

This clonotype is classed as medium-sized (0.01 to 0.1%). This sequence joins TRBV4-2 and TRBJ2-7; no firm D call. Germline CDR1 LGHNA, CDR2 YNFKEQ. Trimming removed 3 bases at V and 4 bases at J, with 25 bases between. This CDR3 is 18 amino acids long. The DNA of the CDR3 is TGTGCCAGCAGCCAGGCGACCAATAAACCCGGTCCTCCTTACGAGCAGTACTTC. Protein sequence: CASSQATNKPGPPYEQYF.

The rearrangement joins TRBV10-3 to TRBJ2-7, with D possibly matching TRBD1 (6 bases). CDR1 is ENHRY, CDR2 SYGVKD, per germline. CDR3 length: 16 residues. Trimming shortened V by 0 bases and J by 0 bases, and 12 bases separated the two germline ends. CDR3 sequence reads: CAISESKGTSSYEQYF. CDR3 coding DNA: TGTGCCATCAGTGAGTCTAAAGGGACATCCTCCTACGAGCAGTACTTC.

This clonotype was counted between two and nine times. The rearrangement links TRBV4-3 to TRBJ2-2; D remains ambiguous. The CDR3 has 13 amino acids. The V and J ends lost 1 base and 6 bases respectively, with 6 bases between them. Germline CDR1 and CDR2: LGHNA and YSLEER. Here the CDR3 DNA reads TGCGCCAGCAGCCAAGTAAAAGCCGGGGAGCTGTTTTTT. Its translation: CASSQVKAGELFF.

This clonotype is medium-sized within its sample. This chain links TRBV27 with TRBJ2-3; maybe TRBD1 (5 bases). Germline loops: CDR1 MNHEY, CDR2 SMNVEV (reference sequence). This CDR3 contains 16 residues. Trimming took 3 bases from V and 0 from J, leaving 13 bases between them. DNA of the CDR3: TGTGCCAGCAGTTTTATCTGGACAAGTAGCACAGATACGCAGTATTTT. As protein: CASSFIWTSSTDTQYF.

The rearrangement joins TRBV6-2 or TRBV6-3 to TRBJ1-5, with TRBD1 matching over 7 bases. V dropped 7 bases and J dropped 3; count of bases not matched to a gene: 12. CDR3 length: 16 residues. Germline V gene data show CDR1 as MNHEY and CDR2 as SVGEGT. The CDR3 DNA reads TGTGCCAGCACCCCCCCCGGGACAGCGCCCAATCAGCCCCAGCATTTT. Its translation: CASTPPGTAPNQPQHF.

The sample holds a few counts of this clonotype. One junction end disagrees with the germline gene, perhaps due to a read error. The V gene is TRBV7-2, the J gene TRBJ1-3; D not certain. The germline V gene has CDR1 SGHTA and CDR2 FQGNSA. The CDR3 loop spans 15 amino acids. The CDR3 sequence is CASSPGRNSENTIYF. In DNA, the CDR3 is TGTGCCAGCAGTCCAGGACGGAACTCTGAAAACACCATATATTTT.